The following is a T cell receptor (beta chain) sequence with its context. The data originate from a study of PD-1 blockade in classical Hodgkin lymphoma. Using immunoSEQ multiplex PCR, the repertoire was profiled, and TCRdb retains in-frame clones only, with some absent. This table has roughly 31,000 clones, about two thirds appearing once. No patient escaped relapse after autologous stem cell transplantation, and brentuximab vedotin exposure varied. Progressive disease, partial response or complete response was each patient's best response. Germline CDR1 ENHRY, CDR2 SYGVKD. V lost 5 bases to trimming and J lost 0 bases, with 10 bases between them. This CDR3 has 14 residues.

The sample in question was peripheral blood mononuclear cells (PBMCs), obtained before the second cycle of nivolumab. The chain employs TRBV10-3 and TRBJ1-1; D remains unclear. The receptor's source is a human donor with classical Hodgkin lymphoma. The CDR3 protein is CAISKEGMNTEAFF. CDR3 nucleotides: TGTGCCATCAGTAAGGAGGGCATGAACACTGAAGCTTTCTTT.